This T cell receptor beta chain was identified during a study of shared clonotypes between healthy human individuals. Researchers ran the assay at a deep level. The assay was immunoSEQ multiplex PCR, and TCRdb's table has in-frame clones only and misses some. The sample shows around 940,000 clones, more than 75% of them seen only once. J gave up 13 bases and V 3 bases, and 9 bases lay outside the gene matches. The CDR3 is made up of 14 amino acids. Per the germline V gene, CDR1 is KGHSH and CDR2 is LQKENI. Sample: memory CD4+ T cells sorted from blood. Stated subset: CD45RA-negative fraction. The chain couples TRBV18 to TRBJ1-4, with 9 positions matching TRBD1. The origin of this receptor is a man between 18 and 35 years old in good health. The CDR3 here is CASSPRTGEDGLFF. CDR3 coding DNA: TGTGCCAGCTCACCCCGGACAGGGGAGGACGGACTGTTTTTT.